A selection of T cell receptor beta chains follows, all from one sample in a study of blood T cell repertoires in COVID-19. Sequencing used immunoSEQ multiplex PCR; TCRdb keeps in-frame clones, though not all of them. The table shows tens of thousands of clones, with around 92% occurring only once. The specimen was peripheral blood. The origin of the receptors is a human donor in a cohort sampled during active COVID-19. The CDR3 runs from the conserved cysteine through the conserved F or W. D genes are given only for firm matches. Some rows have no size entry. The others give once, few or many, or a class for an expanded clone.

D	size	J	V	CDR3	DNA
TRBD1	-	TRBJ2-7	TRBV2	CASSAGQLDSYEQYF	TGTGCCAGCAGTGCGGGACAGTTAGACTCCTACGAGCAGTACTTC
TRBD1	-	TRBJ2-1	TRBV4-3	CASSHLLKGANNEQFF	TGCGCCAGCAGCCACCTGTTAAAGGGGGCCAACAATGAGCAGTTCTTC
TRBD1	-	TRBJ2-7	TRBV19	CASSRTGFDEQYF	TGTGCCAGTAGCAGGACAGGGTTCGACGAGCAGTACTTC
-	-	TRBJ1-6	TRBV10-3	CAISAYRPNSPLHF	TGTGCCATCAGTGCGTACAGGCCGAATTCACCCCTCCACTTT
TRBD2	-	TRBJ2-7	TRBV20-1	CSASFLAGVGEQYF	TGCAGTGCTAGTTTTTTAGCGGGAGTAGGCGAGCAGTACTTC
TRBD2	once	TRBJ2-1	TRBV4-1	CASSLRTSGSNNEQFF	TGCGCCAGCAGCCTCAGGACTAGCGGGAGTAATAATGAGCAGTTCTTC
-	-	TRBJ2-7	TRBV19	CASSIMMNSPYEQYF	TGTGCCAGTAGTATAATGATGAACAGCCCCTACGAGCAGTACTTC
TRBD2	-	TRBJ2-1	TRBV6-5	CASSYTSAGGTYEQFF	TGTGCCAGCAGTTACACCTCAGCGGGAGGGACCTATGAGCAGTTCTTC
-	-	TRBJ1-2	TRBV29-1	CSVEGPRGNYGYTF	TGCAGCGTTGAAGGCCCTCGGGGTAACTATGGCTACACCTTC
-	-	TRBJ2-7	TRBV7-2	CASSSQGFWQYF	TGTGCCAGCAGCTCCCAGGGGTTTTGGCAGTACTTC
-	-	TRBJ1-2	TRBV18	CASSPQVQSYGYTF	TGTGCCAGCTCACCTCAGGTCCAGTCTTATGGCTACACCTTC
-	few	TRBJ2-7	TRBV4-1	CASSQNLGTGVYEQYF	TGCGCCAGCAGCCAGAATCTCGGGACGGGGGTCTACGAGCAGTACTTC
TRBD1	-	TRBJ1-4	TRBV18	CASSPAGGEKLFF	TGTGCCAGCTCACCGGCAGGGGGTGAAAAACTGTTTTTT
TRBD2	few	TRBJ2-2	TRBV7-3	CASSRLAANTGELFF	TGTGCCAGCAGTCGACTAGCGGCGAACACCGGGGAGCTGTTTTTT
-	-	TRBJ1-3	TRBV12-3/TRBV12-4	CASSPSGNTIYF	TGTGCCAGCAGCCCCTCGGGAAACACCATATATTTT
TRBD1	-	TRBJ1-2	TRBV3-1/TRBV3-2	CASSQEDRGHQYGYTF	TGTGCCAGCAGCCAAGAGGACAGGGGGCATCAATATGGCTACACCTTC
-	-	TRBJ2-7	TRBV30	CAWNRGINEQYF	TGTGCCTGGAATCGCGGGATCAACGAGCAGTACTTC
TRBD2	-	TRBJ2-1	TRBV7-2	CASSLGSGGNNEQFF	TGTGCCAGCAGCTTAGGAAGCGGGGGGAACAATGAGCAGTTCTTC
TRBD1	-	TRBJ2-7	TRBV7-2	CASSSRGSREQYF	TGTGCCAGCAGCTCCAGGGGGTCGAGGGAGCAGTACTTC
-	-	TRBJ2-7	TRBV19	CASSLGTSYEQYF	TGTGCCAGTAGTCTCGGTACCTCCTACGAGCAGTACTTC
-	-	TRBJ2-7	TRBV19	CASSPLERMKGKQYF	TGTGCCAGTAGTCCACTGGAGAGAATGAAGGGGAAGCAGTACTTC
TRBD1	-	TRBJ2-1	TRBV6-2/TRBV6-3	CASSKDRGLYNEQFF	TGTGCCAGCAGTAAGGACAGGGGGCTCTACAATGAGCAGTTCTTC
TRBD1	once	TRBJ2-5	TRBV11-2	CASSWGQGRQTQYF	TGTGCCAGCAGCTGGGGACAGGGGAGACAGACCCAGTACTTC
-	-	TRBJ2-1	TRBV4-3	CASSQEGGAGPPNEQFF	TGCGCCAGCAGCCAAGAGGGTGGGGCGGGACCTCCCAATGAGCAGTTCTTC
-	-	TRBJ1-1	TRBV6-5	CASRKGLNTEAFF	TGTGCCAGCAGAAAGGGGTTGAACACTGAAGCTTTCTTT
-	few	TRBJ1-6	TRBV6-1	CASSEAEREAPLHF	TGTGCCAGCAGTGAAGCGGAGAGGGAGGCACCCCTCCACTTT
-	-	TRBJ1-1	TRBV7-8	CASSLGRVGMNTEAFF	TGTGCCAGCAGCTTAGGCAGGGTCGGCATGAACACTGAAGCTTTCTTT
-	-	TRBJ2-1	TRBV6-5	CASSQTSSHNNEQFF	TGTGCCAGCAGCCAGACTAGTTCCCACAACAATGAGCAGTTCTTC
TRBD1	-	TRBJ2-7	TRBV15	CATSTRQGWDEQYF	TGTGCCACCAGCACCCGACAGGGGTGGGACGAGCAGTACTTC
TRBD2	-	TRBJ2-2	TRBV7-6	CASSSVGGRVRTGELFF	TGTGCCAGCAGCTCTGTCGGCGGGAGAGTTAGAACCGGGGAGCTGTTTTTT
-	-	TRBJ1-1	TRBV29-1	CSVVVSMNTEAFF	TGCAGCGTTGTTGTCAGTATGAACACTGAAGCTTTCTTT